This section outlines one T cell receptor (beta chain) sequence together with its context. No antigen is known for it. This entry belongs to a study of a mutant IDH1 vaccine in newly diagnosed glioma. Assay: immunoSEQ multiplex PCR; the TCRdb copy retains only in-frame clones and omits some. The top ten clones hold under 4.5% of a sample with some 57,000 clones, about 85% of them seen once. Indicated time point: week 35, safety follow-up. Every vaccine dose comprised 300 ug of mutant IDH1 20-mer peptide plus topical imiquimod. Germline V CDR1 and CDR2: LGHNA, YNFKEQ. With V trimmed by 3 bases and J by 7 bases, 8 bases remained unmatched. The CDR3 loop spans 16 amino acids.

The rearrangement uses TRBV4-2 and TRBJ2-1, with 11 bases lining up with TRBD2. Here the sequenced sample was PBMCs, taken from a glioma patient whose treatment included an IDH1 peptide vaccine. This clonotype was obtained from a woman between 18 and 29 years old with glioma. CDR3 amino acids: CASSHNSGGAGNEQFF. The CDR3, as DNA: TGTGCCAGCAGCCACAATAGCGGGGGGGCGGGGAATGAGCAGTTCTTC.